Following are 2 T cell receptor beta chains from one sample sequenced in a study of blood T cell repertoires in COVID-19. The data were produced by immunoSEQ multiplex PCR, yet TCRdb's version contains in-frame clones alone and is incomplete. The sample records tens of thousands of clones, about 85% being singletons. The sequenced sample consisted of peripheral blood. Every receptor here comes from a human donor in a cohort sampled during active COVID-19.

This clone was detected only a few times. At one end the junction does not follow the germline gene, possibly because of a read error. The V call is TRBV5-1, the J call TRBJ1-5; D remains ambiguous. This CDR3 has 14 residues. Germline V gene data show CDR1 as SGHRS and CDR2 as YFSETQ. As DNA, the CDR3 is TGCGCCAGCAGCTTGGAAGGTAGCGATCAGCCCCAGCATTTT. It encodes CASSLEGSDQPQHF.

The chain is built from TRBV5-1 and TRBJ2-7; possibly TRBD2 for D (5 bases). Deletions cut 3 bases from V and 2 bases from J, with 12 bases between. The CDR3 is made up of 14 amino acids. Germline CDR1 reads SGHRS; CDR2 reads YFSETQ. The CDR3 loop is CASSSGETPYEQYF. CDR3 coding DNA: TGCGCCAGCAGCTCCGGGGAGACCCCCTACGAGCAGTACTTC.